These 15 T cell receptor beta chains were sequenced from one sample in a study of blood T cells in healthy people across ages. Then a second PCR, running roughly 6 to 12 cycles, was carried out with a sample-barcoded 5' primer and a J-beta primer mix. MiXCR, run by TCRdb on the 5' RACE reads, gives a single entry per CDR3 protein. The sample gives hundreds of thousands of distinct CDR3 sequences, about 61% of which show up once; about 26% is in the top ten. The sample consisted of blood. These receptors were obtained from a man aged 35 to 55 in good health.

The chain uses TRBV3-1 and TRBJ1-2; D is unresolved. This CDR3 spans 13 amino acids. The V end lost 3 bases, the J end lost 4 bases, and 9 bases lay between the germline ends. Germline V gives CDR1 LGHDT, CDR2 YNNKEL (reference sequence). CDR3 DNA sequence: TGTGCCAGCAGCCAGGTAACGGCCTATGGCTACACCTTC. Translation gives CASSQVTAYGYTF.

Notes on this clonotype: A junction boundary mismatches the germline segment, possibly from a read error. This chain connects TRBV6-6 to TRBJ1-4; 7 bases match TRBD1. Germline loops: CDR1 MNHNY, CDR2 SVGAGI (reference sequence). The CDR3 contains 15 residues. CDR3 loop: CASRQTGSPNEKLFF. Written as DNA, the CDR3 is TGTGCCAGCAGGCAGACAGGGAGTCCTAATGAAAAGCTGTTTTTT.

The J gene is TRBJ2-1, the V gene TRBV12-3 or TRBV12-4, with D possibly matching TRBD2 (5 bases). The CDR3 is made up of 11 amino acids. Trimming pared 0 bases from V and 12 bases from J, leaving 6 bases between. In DNA, the CDR3 is TGTGCCAGCAGTTTAGCCCTAGCGCAGTTCTTC. Protein product: CASSLALAQFF.

This clonotype has just a few counts. V gene TRBV4-1 combines with J gene TRBJ2-7, with 15 positions matching TRBD2. The end of the DNA aligns better with TRBJ2-5, so the J call may be wrong. CDR3 length: 16 amino acids. Germline V CDR1 and CDR2: MGHRA, YSYEKL. DNA of the CDR3: TGCGCCAGCAGCCAGGGACTAGCGGGAGGATTAAAGACCCAGTACTTC. It is translated as CASSQGLAGGLKTQYF.

The chain recombines TRBV3-1 with TRBJ1-1; D gene ambiguous. Trimming took off 5 bases at V and 2 bases at J, with 12 bases between the two ends. The CDR3 length is 14 residues. The germline V gene encodes CDR1 LGHDT and CDR2 YNNKEL (reference sequence). The CDR3 here is CASSSYRLNTEAFF. The DNA of the CDR3 is TGTGCCAGCAGCTCCTACCGTTTAAACACTGAAGCTTTCTTT.

The V call is TRBV6-1, the J call TRBJ1-4; D gene unclear. CDR1 MNHNS and CDR2 SASEGT come from the germline V gene. CDR3 length: 16 amino acids. V was cut by 0 bases and J by 4 bases, with 12 bases left in between. CDR3 amino acids: CASSEAATRINEKLFF. CDR3 in DNA: TGTGCCAGCAGTGAAGCGGCTACTAGGATTAATGAAAAACTGTTTTTT.

The chain has TRBV29-1 and TRBJ2-5, with TRBD2 as a possible D gene (5 bases). Trimming stripped 3 bases from V and 0 bases from J, with 20 bases between. Germline V gene data show CDR1 as SQVTM and CDR2 as ANQGSEA. This CDR3 is built from 17 residues. The CDR3, as DNA: TGCAGCGTTGAGGGGAGTCAGCCGACCGTGTACCAAGAGACCCAGTACTTC. It yields the protein CSVEGSQPTVYQETQYF.

The chain is built from TRBV7-2 and TRBJ2-4; the match to TRBD1 covers 8 bases. The DNA end is a closer match to TRBJ2-5, so the J assignment may be wrong. The CDR3 is 13 amino acids. From germline, CDR1 is SGHTA and CDR2 FQGNSA. The CDR3 region is CASRPGGGETQYF. In DNA, the CDR3 is TGTGCCAGCAGGCCAGGGGGCGGGGAGACCCAGTACTTC.

The chain uses TRBV6-6 and TRBJ2-3; 7 bases match TRBD2. Germline lookup yields CDR1 MNHNY and CDR2 SVGAGI (reference sequence). CDR3 length: 12 residues. Trimming cost V 10 bases and J 6 bases; bases outside gene matches: 7. CDR3 sequence: CATSGGVDTQYF. The CDR3 DNA sequence: TGTGCCACCTCTGGGGGGGTGGATACGCAGTATTTT.

This clonotype was seen only once. V and J are TRBV11-2 and TRBJ2-1; D is uncertain. Germline V gives CDR1 SGHAT, CDR2 FQNNGV. The CDR3 covers 15 residues. V lost 2 bases, J lost 3 bases, and 11 bases lay in between. CDR3 protein: CASSLQYRSYNEQFF. DNA of the CDR3: TGTGCCAGCAGCTTACAGTACAGAAGCTACAATGAGCAGTTCTTC.

The chain employs TRBV6-1 and TRBJ1-1, with D unresolved. Germline V gene lookup returns CDR1 MNHNS and CDR2 SASEGT. This CDR3 has 11 residues. Trimming left V 4 bases short and J 8 bases short, with 8 bases between. The CDR3 sequence is CASSVGGEAFF. CDR3 in DNA: TGTGCCAGCAGTGTAGGTGGGGAAGCTTTCTTT.

The sample holds a few counts of this clonotype. The V gene is TRBV7-6, the J gene TRBJ2-1, with 9 bases matching TRBD2. Germline V gene sequence: CDR1 SGHVS, CDR2 FNYEAQ. V dropped 1 base and J dropped 9; count of bases not matched to a gene: 7. The CDR3 is made up of 15 amino acids. The CDR3 loop reads CASSLDSREGAEQFF. CDR3 in DNA: TGTGCCAGCAGCTTAGATTCGCGGGAGGGCGCTGAGCAGTTCTTC.

Regarding this clonotype: The junction departs from the called germline gene at one end, perhaps through a read error. This chain connects TRBV15 to TRBJ2-5; unclear D gene. The germline CDR1 and CDR2 sequences are LNHNV and YYDKDF (reference sequence). The CDR3 runs 14 residues. In DNA, the CDR3 is TGTGCCACCAGCAGAGATGGCAGGCAAGAGGCCCAGTACTTC. Its protein is CATSRDGRQEAQYF.

This clonotype appeared a few times. The chain joins TRBV29-1 to TRBJ2-3; possibly TRBD1 or TRBD2 for D (5 bases each). The germline CDR1 and CDR2 sequences are SQVTM and ANQGSEA. This CDR3 spans 12 amino acids. V shed 6 bases and J shed 6 bases, with 13 bases lying between them. Here the CDR3 reads CSVRGSGDTQYF. The CDR3 DNA sequence: TGCAGCGTCCGGGGCTCAGGGGATACGCAGTATTTT.

The J gene is TRBJ2-5, the V gene TRBV7-2; TRBD1 matches at 7 bases. The better agreement between TRBJ2-7 and the DNA end casts doubt on the J call. The germline gives CDR1 SGHTA, CDR2 FQGNSA. CDR3 length: 14 amino acids. This CDR3 reads CASSLEGQPREQYF. The CDR3 bases are TGTGCCAGCAGCTTAGAGGGACAGCCTCGCGAGCAGTACTTC.